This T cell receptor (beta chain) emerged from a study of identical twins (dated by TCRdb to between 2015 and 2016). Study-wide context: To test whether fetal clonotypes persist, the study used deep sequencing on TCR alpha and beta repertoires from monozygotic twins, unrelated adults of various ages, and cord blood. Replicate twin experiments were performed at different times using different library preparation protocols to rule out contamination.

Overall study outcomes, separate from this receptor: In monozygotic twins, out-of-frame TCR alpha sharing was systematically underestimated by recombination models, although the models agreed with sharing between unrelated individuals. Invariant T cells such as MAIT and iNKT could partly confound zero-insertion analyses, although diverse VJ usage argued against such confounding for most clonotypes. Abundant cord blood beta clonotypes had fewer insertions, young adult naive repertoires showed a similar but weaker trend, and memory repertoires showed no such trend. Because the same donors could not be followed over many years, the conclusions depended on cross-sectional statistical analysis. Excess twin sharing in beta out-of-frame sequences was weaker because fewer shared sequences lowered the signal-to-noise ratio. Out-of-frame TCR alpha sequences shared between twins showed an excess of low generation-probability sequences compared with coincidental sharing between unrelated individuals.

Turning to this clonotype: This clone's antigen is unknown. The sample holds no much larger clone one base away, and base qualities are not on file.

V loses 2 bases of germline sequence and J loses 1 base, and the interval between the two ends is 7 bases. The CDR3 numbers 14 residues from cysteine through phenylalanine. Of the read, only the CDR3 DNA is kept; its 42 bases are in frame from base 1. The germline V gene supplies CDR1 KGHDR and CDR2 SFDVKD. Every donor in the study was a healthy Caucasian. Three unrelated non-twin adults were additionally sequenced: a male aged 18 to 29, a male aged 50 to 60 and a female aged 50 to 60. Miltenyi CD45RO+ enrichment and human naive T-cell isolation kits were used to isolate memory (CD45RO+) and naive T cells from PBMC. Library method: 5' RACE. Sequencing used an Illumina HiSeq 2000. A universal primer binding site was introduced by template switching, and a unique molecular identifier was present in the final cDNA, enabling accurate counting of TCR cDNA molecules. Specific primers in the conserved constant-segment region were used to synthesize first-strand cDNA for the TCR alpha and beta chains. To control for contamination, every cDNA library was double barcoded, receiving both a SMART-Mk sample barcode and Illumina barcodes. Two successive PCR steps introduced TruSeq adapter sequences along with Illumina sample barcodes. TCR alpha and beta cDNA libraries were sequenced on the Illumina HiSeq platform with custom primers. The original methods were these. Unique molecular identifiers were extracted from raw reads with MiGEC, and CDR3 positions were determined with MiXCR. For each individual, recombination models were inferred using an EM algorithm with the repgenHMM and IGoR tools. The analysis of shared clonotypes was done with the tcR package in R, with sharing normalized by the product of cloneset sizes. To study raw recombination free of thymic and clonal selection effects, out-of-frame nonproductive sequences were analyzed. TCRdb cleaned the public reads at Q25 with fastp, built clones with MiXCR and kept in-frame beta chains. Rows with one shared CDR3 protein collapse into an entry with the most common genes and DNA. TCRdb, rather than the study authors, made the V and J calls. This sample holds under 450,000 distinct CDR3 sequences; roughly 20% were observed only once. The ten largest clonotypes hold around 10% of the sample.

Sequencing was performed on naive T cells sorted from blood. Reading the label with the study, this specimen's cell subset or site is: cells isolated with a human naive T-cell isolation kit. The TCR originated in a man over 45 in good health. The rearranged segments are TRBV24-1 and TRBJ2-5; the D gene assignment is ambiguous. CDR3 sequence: CATSDWAAQETQYF. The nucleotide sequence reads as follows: TGTGCCACCAGTGATTGGGCAGCCCAAGAGACCCAGTACTTC.